The T cell receptor (beta chain) described here comes from a study of shared clonotypes between healthy human individuals. Study findings and constraints: Richness estimates generally favored naive over memory subsets. The sampled material consisted only of blood, and tissue repertoires are likely to differ.

Samples underwent the assay at deep level. Evenly divided among several immunoSEQ plates was the genomic DNA of each subset. Some clones are missing from TCRdb's copy, which holds only in-frame ones; the method was immunoSEQ multiplex PCR. The sample holds approximately 1.1 million clones; 78% are singletons and the top ten take 0.5% to 0.6%. This CDR3 has 13 residues. The germline gives CDR1 SGHKS, CDR2 YYEKEE (reference sequence). The V end lost 4 bases, the J end lost 6 bases, and 10 bases lay between the germline ends. Notes on this clone: The antigen remains undetermined.

The sequence was collected from a man aged 18-30 years in good health. Some clones in this sample may be carry-over from other donors' samples. This chain links TRBV5-5 with TRBJ1-4; D possibly corresponds to TRBD1 (6 bases). The sequencing sample was made of memory CD4+ T cells from PBMCs. Subset reported: CD45RA-negative fraction. Here the CDR3 reads CASSRDTHEKLFF. CDR3 nucleotides: TGTGCCAGCAGCCGGGACACGCATGAAAAACTGTTTTTT.